The next 27 T cell receptor beta chains were all read from a single sample in a study of blood T cells in healthy people across ages. Combining a sample-barcoded 5' primer with a J-beta primer mix, a second PCR ran for roughly 7 to 11 cycles. TCRdb reprocessed the 5' RACE reads via MiXCR and lists one record per CDR3 protein. Altogether about 970,000 distinct CDR3 sequences are present, roughly 51% being singletons, with the ten largest covering 20% to 25%. What was sequenced was blood. The receptors were sampled from an older woman in good health.

This chain uses TRBV20-1 with TRBJ2-1; 9 bases are shared with TRBD2. V was clipped by 0 bases and J by 2 bases; unmatched bases: 2. The CDR3 has 15 residues. Germline V gene lookup returns CDR1 DFQATT and CDR2 SNEGSKA (reference sequence). CDR3 DNA: TGCAGTGCTAGAGATCTAGCGGGAACCTACAATGAGCAGTTCTTC. Protein: CSARDLAGTYNEQFF.

This clonotype was picked up a small number of times. This chain joins TRBV15 and TRBJ1-5; 8 bases are shared with TRBD1. The V and J ends lost 2 bases and 11 bases, in that order; junction bases with no gene match: 8. The CDR3 contains 14 residues. CDR1 LNHNV and CDR2 YYDKDF come from the germline V gene (reference sequence). The CDR3 coding sequence is TGTGCCACCAGCAGATCTAAAACAGGGGGAACCCAGCATTTT. Protein sequence: CATSRSKTGGTQHF.

The rearrangement uses TRBV10-3 and TRBJ1-4; 8 bases fit TRBD1. The CDR3 sequence is 15 residues long. The J segment lost 5 bases and the V segment lost 2 bases, leaving 4 bases of the junction unmatched. Germline CDR1 reads ENHRY; CDR2 reads SYGVKD. CDR3 DNA sequence: TGTGCCATCAGTGAGAGGACAGGGTTGAATGAAAAACTGTTTTTT. It translates to CAISERTGLNEKLFF.

This sequence joins TRBV2 and TRBJ2-3; 8 bases line up with TRBD2. Germline lookup yields CDR1 SNHLY and CDR2 FYNNEI. Germline trimming cut 1 base from V and 4 bases from J; bases unmatched to any gene: 7. The CDR3 consists of 16 residues. CDR3 nucleotides: TGTGCCAGCAGTGAAGTCGGGAGGGCCTCTGCAGATACGCAGTATTTT. It encodes CASSEVGRASADTQYF.

V and J are TRBV7-9 and TRBJ1-2; D is ambiguous. Trimming removed 3 bases at V and 2 bases at J, with 7 bases between. Germline-derived CDR1 and CDR2 are SEHNR and FQNEAQ (reference sequence). The CDR3 length is 13 residues. CDR3 in DNA: TGTGCCAGCAGCTTGAGCAAGAACTATGGCTACACCTTC. Translation: CASSLSKNYGYTF. The full variable domain, completed using reference TRBV7-9 and TRBJ1-2, is DTGVSQNPRHKITKRGQNVTFRCDPISEHNRLYWYRQTLGQGPEFLTYFQNEAQLEKSRLLSDRFSAERPKGSFSTLEIQRTEQGDSAMYLCASSLSKNYGYTFGSGTRLTVV.

The V and J genes are TRBV6-6 and TRBJ2-7, with TRBD2 as a possible D gene (5 bases). Matching the DNA end better, TRBJ2-5 makes the J call doubtful. Germline lookup yields CDR1 MNHNY and CDR2 SVGAGI (reference sequence). The CDR3 runs 14 residues. CDR3 nucleotide sequence: TGTGCCAGCAGTTACTCGAGGGATCTGGAGACCCAGTACTTC. As protein: CASSYSRDLETQYF.

A word on this clonotype: An end of the junction differs from the germline gene, which may be a read error. This rearrangement joins TRBV2 to TRBJ2-3, with D possibly matching TRBD2 (5 bases). This CDR3 is built from 15 residues. Germline CDR1 SNHLY, CDR2 FYNNEI. The CDR3 DNA reads TGTGCCAGCAGTGAGGGTAGGCCTAGCACAGACACGCAGTATTTT. Translated, it gives CASSEGRPSTDTQYF. The variable domain in full, completed from reference TRBV2 and TRBJ2-3, reads EPEVTQTPSHQVTQMGQEVILRCVPISNHLYFYWYRQILGQKVEFLVSFYNNEISEKSEIFDDQFSVERPDGSNFTLKIRSTKLEDSAMYFCASSEGRPSTDTQYFGPGTRLTVL.

This chain uses TRBV20-1 with TRBJ2-7, with TRBD1 as a possible D gene (6 bases). Between the trimmed V and J ends, which lost 3 bases and 0 bases, there was a span of 12 bases. CDR1 and CDR2 from the germline V gene are DFQATT and SNEGSKA (reference sequence). The CDR3 covers 14 residues. The CDR3 DNA reads as TGCAGTGCTAGTTGGCAGGGGACCTCCTACGAGCAGTACTTC. This encodes CSASWQGTSYEQYF.

DNA for the CDR3: TGTGCCAGCAGCTTAGGCGACCTCACTGAAGCTTTCTTT. Translated, it gives CASSLGDLTEAFF. The V call is TRBV11-2, the J call TRBJ1-1, with unresolved D. The CDR3 covers 13 residues. CDR1 and CDR2 (germline): SGHAT, FQNNGV. Trimming took off 1 base at V and 4 bases at J, with 7 bases between the two ends. Together with reference TRBV11-2 and TRBJ1-1, the CDR3 gives the full variable domain: EAGVAQSPRYKIIEKRQSVAFWCNPISGHATLYWYQQILGQGPKLLIQFQNNGVVDDSQLPKDRFSAERLKGVDSTLKIQPAKLEDSAVYLCASSLGDLTEAFFGQGTRLTVV.

CDR3 sequence reads: CASTRPQGEKLFF. In nucleotides, the CDR3 is TGTGCCAGCACCCGCCCGCAGGGGGAAAAACTGTTTTTT. The rearrangement joins TRBV6-1 to TRBJ1-4; possibly TRBD1 for D (6 bases). Germline V gene sequence: CDR1 MNHNS, CDR2 SASEGT. The CDR3 runs 13 residues. The ends were cut back, 7 bases at V and 8 bases at J, with 14 bases in the middle.

The CDR3 loop reads CASKLAGSYNEQFF. For the CDR3, the DNA is TGTGCCAGCAAGCTAGCGGGCTCCTACAATGAGCAGTTCTTC. The chain uses TRBV6-5 and TRBJ2-1, with 8 bases lining up with TRBD2. V was clipped by 7 bases and J by 0 bases; unmatched bases: 2. The CDR3 runs 14 residues. Germline CDR1 reads MNHEY; CDR2 reads SVGAGI.

In its sample, this clonotype was seen a few times. The gene calls are TRBV29-1 and TRBJ2-1, with a weak D call TRBD2 (5 bases). Germline V gene lookup returns CDR1 SQVTM and CDR2 ANQGSEA. Trimming left V 5 bases short and J 4 bases short, with 15 bases between. The CDR3 is made up of 14 amino acids. The CDR3 protein is CSVQRPGGYNEQFF. CDR3 DNA: TGCAGCGTTCAGCGGCCTGGCGGGTACAATGAGCAGTTCTTC.

This clonotype was counted between two and nine times. The chain employs TRBV20-1 and TRBJ2-4; D is perhaps TRBD1 (6 bases). Germline CDR1 DFQATT, CDR2 SNEGSKA (reference sequence). The V end lost 4 bases, the J end lost 13 bases, and 14 bases lay between the germline ends. This CDR3 has 11 residues. CDR3 residues: CSATPGTKQYF. Here the CDR3 DNA reads TGCAGTGCTACCCCCGGGACAAAGCAGTACTTC.

The V and J genes are TRBV18 and TRBJ1-5; 7 bases agree with TRBD1. This CDR3 has 15 residues. CDR1 KGHSH and CDR2 LQKENI come from the germline V gene. Trimming at V came to 6 bases and at J to 5 bases, leaving 10 bases not matched to a gene. CDR3: CASSDRGLPDQPQHF. CDR3 coding DNA: TGTGCCAGCTCGGATAGGGGGCTACCTGATCAGCCCCAGCATTTT. Complete variable domain (other parts from reference TRBV18 and TRBJ1-5): NAGVMQNPRHLVRRRGQEARLRCSPMKGHSHVYWYRQLPEEGLKFMVYLQKENIIDESGMPKERFSAEFPKEGPSILRIQQVVRGDSAAYFCASSDRGLPDQPQHFGDGTRLSIL.

V and J are TRBV20-1 and TRBJ2-2; D perhaps matches TRBD2 (6 bases). Deletions cut 6 bases from V and 7 bases from J, with 18 bases between. The CDR3 covers 14 residues. The germline CDR1 and CDR2 sequences are DFQATT and SNEGSKA (reference sequence). For the CDR3, the DNA is TGCAGTGCCCCCCCGGGAGCTTTCGGCGGGGAGCTGTTTTTT. Its translation is CSAPPGAFGGELFF.

The chain couples TRBV7-2 to TRBJ2-5; the D is unclear. The germline V gene has CDR1 SGHTA and CDR2 FQGNSA. CDR3 length equals 11 residues. Trimming left V 7 bases short and J 7 bases short, with 10 bases between. DNA of the CDR3: TGTGCCAGCACCTACCATGGGACCCAGTACTTC. Its protein is CASTYHGTQYF.

This clonotype was seen only a few times. CDR3 coding DNA: TGCAGTGCTGATGACAGGGTTTCCTACGAGCAGTACTTC. Amino acid sequence: CSADDRVSYEQYF. The gene calls are TRBV20-1 and TRBJ2-7; TRBD1 aligns across 7 bases. The V segment lost 5 bases and the J segment 1 base; nucleotides outside the gene matches: 5. Germline values: CDR1 DFQATT, CDR2 SNEGSKA (reference sequence). There are 13 residues in the CDR3.

This clonotype was observed a handful of times. The V call is TRBV7-6, the J call TRBJ2-7; 8 bases line up with TRBD1. The V gene end was trimmed by 4 bases and the J gene end by 7 bases; junction bases not matched to a gene: 15. CDR3 size: 16 residues. Per germline, CDR1 SGHVS and CDR2 FNYEAQ. CDR3 residues: CASSSTAGGAWGEQYF. DNA of the CDR3: TGTGCCAGCAGCTCCACCGCAGGGGGCGCTTGGGGAGAGCAGTACTTC. Full variable domain (rest looked up from reference TRBV7-6 and TRBJ2-7): GAGVSQSPRYKVTKRGQDVALRCDPISGHVSLYWYRQALGQGPEFLTYFNYEAQQDKSGLPNDRFSAERPEGSISTLTIQRTEQRDSAMYRCASSSTAGGAWGEQYFGPGTRLTVT.

This sequence joins TRBV7-2 and TRBJ2-5; either TRBD1 or TRBD2 may fit D (6 bases each). V was pared by 5 bases and J by 5 bases, with 18 bases between. The CDR3 length is 15 residues. Germline loops: CDR1 SGHTA, CDR2 FQGNSA. This CDR3 is CASSPRRGLLETQYF. The CDR3 DNA sequence: TGTGCCAGCAGCCCCCGCCGGGGGCTCTTGGAGACCCAGTACTTC.

This clonotype was picked up a small number of times. V usage is TRBV2 and J usage is TRBJ2-5, with D hard to call. Germline V lookup: CDR1 SNHLY, CDR2 FYNNEI. Deletions cut 6 bases from V and 1 base from J, with 3 bases between. The CDR3 totals 11 residues. The CDR3 DNA follows: TGTGCCAGCAGGGTCCAAGAGACCCAGTACTTC. Its translation: CASRVQETQYF.

As concerns this clonotype: At one end, the junction sequence differs from germline, possibly due to a read error. The chain links TRBV5-6 to TRBJ2-7; no definite D call. Germline CDR1 and CDR2: SGHDT and YYEEEE. CDR3 length: 11 amino acids. The CDR3 protein is CTSSLWAEQYF. DNA for the CDR3: TGTACCAGCAGCTTGTGGGCGGAGCAGTACTTC.

This clonotype occurred once. The chain is built from TRBV5-5 and TRBJ1-4; D might be TRBD1 (5 bases). Trimming took off 6 bases at V and 0 bases at J, with 18 bases between the two ends. The germline gives CDR1 SGHKS, CDR2 YYEKEE (reference sequence). The CDR3 length is 17 residues. CDR3 in amino acids: CASTRRQPRATNEKLFF. The DNA for the CDR3 is TGTGCCAGCACCCGACGACAGCCGAGAGCAACTAATGAAAAACTGTTTTTT.

The chain uses TRBV11-2 and TRBJ2-1; possibly TRBD2 for D (5 bases). Trimming took off 4 bases at V and 0 bases at J, with 10 bases between the two ends. Looked up from germline, CDR1 is SGHAT and CDR2 is FQNNGV. The CDR3 runs 15 residues. CDR3 region: CASSSDWGSYNEQFF. The CDR3 nucleotides are TGTGCCAGCAGCTCGGACTGGGGCTCCTACAATGAGCAGTTCTTC.

V is TRBV7-9 and J is TRBJ2-1; tentative D call: TRBD2 (5 bases). Per the germline V gene, CDR1 is SEHNR and CDR2 is FQNEAQ (reference sequence). The CDR3 spans 18 residues. Deletions cut 7 bases from V and 2 bases from J, with 24 bases between. CDR3 loop: CASTLALSVAGTYNEQFF. CDR3 nucleotide sequence: TGTGCCAGCACGTTAGCGCTATCGGTAGCTGGGACCTACAATGAGCAGTTCTTC.

In its sample, this clonotype was seen a few times. The chain links TRBV6-1 to TRBJ1-1; no reliable D call. CDR1 MNHNS and CDR2 SASEGT come from the germline V gene. The CDR3 is 12 amino acids. Trimming shortened V by 4 bases and J by 2 bases, and 5 bases separated the two germline ends. CDR3 nucleotides: TGTGCCAGCAGTGTTTTCAACACTGAAGCTTTCTTT. It is translated as CASSVFNTEAFF.

This chain connects TRBV5-1 to TRBJ2-1; 13 bases are a match to TRBD2. This CDR3 contains 18 residues. After removal of 3 bases from V and 4 bases from J, the junction contained 10 bases not matched to a gene. Germline CDR1 is SGHRS and CDR2 is YFSETQ. This CDR3 reads CASSSRTSGSARYNEQFF. DNA of the CDR3: TGCGCCAGCAGCTCAAGGACTAGCGGGAGTGCGAGGTACAATGAGCAGTTCTTC.

This chain joins TRBV29-1 and TRBJ1-6; 7 nucleotides line up with TRBD1. With 7 bases clipped from V and 5 bases from J, the junction kept 5 bases outside the gene matches. This CDR3 has 13 residues. Looked up from germline, CDR1 is SQVTM and CDR2 is ANQGSEA. The CDR3 reads CSATTGNNSPLHF. In DNA form, the CDR3 reads TGCAGCGCCACGACAGGGAATAATTCACCCCTCCACTTT.